This TCR beta chain was sequenced during a study of T cell responses to AZD1222 COVID-19 vaccine. This clone was recorded only once. Antigen: not known. Notes on the study in general: Spike-specific TCR breadth and depth were elevated following two AZD1222 doses. The study found vaccine-associated CD4 TCRs spanning spike, dominant at 160-218 and 743-854. Clonal diversity was possibly underestimated, and the donors were mostly white British, with more females. Nearly half of spike-specific TCRs reportedly target unmutated variant regions.

The repertoire was sequenced with immunoSEQ multiplex PCR; TCRdb's copy has only in-frame clones and lacks some. The sample includes more than 95,000 clones, roughly 88% of them seen just once. Germline lookup yields CDR1 MNHEY and CDR2 SVGAGI. This CDR3 is 15 amino acids long. Unmatched junction bases numbered 9, after V lost 7 bases and J lost 2 bases. The sequenced sample was peripheral blood, obtained on day 0 of AZD1222 vaccination. The genes are TRBV6-5 and TRBJ1-2; 8 positions match TRBD1. This TCR came from an adult in good health. The CDR3 region is CASNPDRGPNYGYTF. DNA of the CDR3: TGTGCCAGCAATCCCGACAGGGGACCGAACTATGGCTACACCTTC.